A single count supports the clone carrying this TCR beta chain. As yet, its antigen is unknown. The sample originates from a study of graft-versus-host responses after intestinal transplantation. Produced via immunoSEQ multiplex PCR; TCRdb's table is partial and in-frame only. The table records around 26,000 clones, roughly 94% of them present only once. General study findings and limits: Ileal or blood samples showed some GvH clones first, and such clones were also found in recipient marrow. Circulating GvH clone levels at their peak were associated with HvG declines (early post-transplant).

The CDR3 runs 16 residues. J gave up 4 bases and V 6 bases, and 12 bases lay outside the gene matches. CDR1 and CDR2 (germline): SNHLY, FYNNEI. V is TRBV2 and J is TRBJ1-3, with TRBD1 matching 7 bases. Sequenced here: PBMCs, sampled 156 days after intestinal transplant. This TCR was recovered from a human patient who received an intestinal transplant, so some T cells may come from the graft donor. The CDR3 loop reads CASRDSRQGDGNTIYF. The CDR3, as DNA: TGTGCCAGCAGAGATTCGAGACAGGGCGACGGAAACACCATATATTTT.